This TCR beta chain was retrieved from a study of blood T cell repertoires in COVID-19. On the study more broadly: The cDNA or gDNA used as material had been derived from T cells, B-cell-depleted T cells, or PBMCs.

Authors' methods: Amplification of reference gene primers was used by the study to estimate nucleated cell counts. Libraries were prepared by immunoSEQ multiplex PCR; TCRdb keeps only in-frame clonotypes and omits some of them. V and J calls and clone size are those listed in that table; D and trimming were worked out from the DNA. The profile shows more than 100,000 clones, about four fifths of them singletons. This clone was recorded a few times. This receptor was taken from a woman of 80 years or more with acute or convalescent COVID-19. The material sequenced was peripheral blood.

The CDR3 loop reads CASSFGDSSYEQYF. DNA for the CDR3: TGCGCCAGCAGCTTCGGGGACAGCTCCTACGAGCAGTACTTC. V is TRBV5-1 and J is TRBJ2-7, with 7 nucleotides matching TRBD1. Trimming took 2 bases from V and 0 from J; bases not matched to a gene: 2. The germline gives CDR1 SGHRS, CDR2 YFSETQ. The CDR3 spans 14 residues.